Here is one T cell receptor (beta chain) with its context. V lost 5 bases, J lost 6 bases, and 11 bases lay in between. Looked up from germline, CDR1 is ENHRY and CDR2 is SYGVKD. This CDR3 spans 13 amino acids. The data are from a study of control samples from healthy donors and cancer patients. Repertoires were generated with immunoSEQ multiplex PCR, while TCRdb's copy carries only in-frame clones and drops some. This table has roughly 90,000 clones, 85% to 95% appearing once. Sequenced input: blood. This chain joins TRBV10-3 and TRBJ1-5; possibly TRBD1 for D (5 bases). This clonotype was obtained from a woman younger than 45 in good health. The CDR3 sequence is CAISPGNGQPQHF. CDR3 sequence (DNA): TGTGCCATCAGTCCAGGGAACGGTCAGCCCCAGCATTTT.